The 2 T cell receptor beta chains given below trace back to one sample, sequenced in a study of shared clonotypes between healthy human individuals. The table came from immunoSEQ multiplex PCR; TCRdb's copy has only in-frame clones and leaves some out. Of over a million clones in the sample, around 75% were seen once. Sequenced sample: memory CD4+ T cells sorted from blood. Subset specified: CD45RA-negative fraction. These receptors came from a man between 18 and 35 years old in good health.

This rearrangement joins TRBV10-3 to TRBJ2-5, with 13 positions matching TRBD2. The germline gives CDR1 ENHRY, CDR2 SYGVKD. V trimming: 4 bases; J trimming: 0 bases; junction bases outside the gene matches: 2. This CDR3 is 16 amino acids long. CDR3 protein: CAISGTSGRYQETQYF. Here the CDR3 DNA reads TGTGCCATCAGTGGGACTAGCGGGAGATACCAAGAGACCCAGTACTTC.

The rearrangement joins TRBV4-2 to TRBJ2-2, with 8 nucleotides matching TRBD2. V was clipped by 4 bases and J by 5 bases; unmatched bases: 9. This CDR3 is built from 16 residues. Germline V gene sequence: CDR1 LGHNA, CDR2 YNFKEQ. CDR3 residues: CASSPHPGGGTGELFF. The DNA for the CDR3 is TGTGCCAGCAGCCCCCATCCGGGGGGGGGTACCGGGGAGCTGTTTTTT.